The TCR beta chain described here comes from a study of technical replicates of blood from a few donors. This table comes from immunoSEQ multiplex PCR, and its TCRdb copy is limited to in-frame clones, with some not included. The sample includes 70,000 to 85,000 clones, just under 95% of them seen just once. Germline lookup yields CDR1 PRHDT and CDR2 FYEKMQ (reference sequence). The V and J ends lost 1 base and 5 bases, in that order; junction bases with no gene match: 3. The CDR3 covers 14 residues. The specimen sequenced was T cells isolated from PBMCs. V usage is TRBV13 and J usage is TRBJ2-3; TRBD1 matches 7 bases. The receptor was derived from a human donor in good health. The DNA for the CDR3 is TGTGCCAGCAGCTTAGATCCAGGGGGAGATACGCAGTATTTT. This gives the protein CASSLDPGGDTQYF.